Following are 11 T cell receptor beta chains from one sample sequenced in a study of CD8+ T cells in alopecia areata. TCR sequencing used cDNA made by reverse transcription of extracted RNA. TCRdb's table, derived via immunoSEQ multiplex PCR, lists solely in-frame clones and lacks some. The sample is made up of about 110,000 clones, none counted only once. Material: lesional skin. These receptors all stem from a C3H/HeJ mouse with alopecia areata. Mice of this strain are of MHC haplotype H2-k.

A word on this clone: The gene names given are mouse names. The missing CDR3 end, 4 residues past where the read stops, is filled in from the germline J gene. This sequence joins TRBV13-3 and TRBJ2-1; D is possibly TRBD1 (6 bases). V was clipped by 6 bases and J by 0 bases, with 16 bases between them. From germline, CDR1 is NNHDY and CDR2 SYVADS. The CDR3 is made up of 16 amino acids. The DNA read from the CDR3 is TGTGCCAGCAACCGAGGGGGTAGGGATAACTATGCT. Residues: CASNRGGRDNYA. The complete CDR3 reads CASNRGGRDNYAEQFF.

This clone has a handful of counts. Mouse gene names apply. Coverage ceases 4 residues before the CDR3 finishes, and the germline J gene fills in the end. This chain joins TRBV13-2 and TRBJ1-4; D is unclear. Germline CDR1 reads NNHNN; CDR2 reads SYGAGS (reference sequence). Trimming cost V 3 bases and J 4 bases, with 10 bases left between them. This CDR3 region has 14 residues. Partial CDR3 DNA: TGTGCCAGCGGTGCGAGACAAATCAACGAA. It translates to CASGARQINE. The entire CDR3 is CASGARQINERLFF.

The table lists this clone with a few counts. Here the gene names and germline are mouse. The read comes to an end 4 residues before the CDR3 does, leaving the germline J gene to fill in the end. This chain links TRBV1 with TRBJ1-4; 7 bases are a match to TRBD1. The germline V gene encodes CDR1 NSQYPW and CDR2 LRSPGD (reference sequence). J lost 3 bases, V lost 0 bases, and 4 bases had no gene match. The CDR3 sequence is 16 residues long. The CDR3 region is CTCSADTGDPNERLFF. CDR3 DNA (partial): TGCACCTGCAGTGCAGACACAGGGGATCCCAACGAA.

Of note for this clone: The germline and genes are mouse ones. The CDR3 end is not reached by the read, which stops 4 residues before it; the germline J gene fills it in. The J gene is TRBJ2-5, the V gene TRBV1; 7 bases match TRBD2. The CDR3 consists of 15 residues. The ends lost 2 bases at V and 1 base at J; junction bases unmatched: 3. Germline CDR1 reads NSQYPW; CDR2 reads LRSPGD (reference sequence). The CDR3: CTCSAIGGYQDTQYF. The CDR3 DNA, read in part, is TGCACCTGCAGTGCAATTGGGGGGTACCAAGAC.

Comments on this clone: Gene names follow the mouse nomenclature. Sequencing ends 4 residues short of the CDR3 end; the germline J gene provides the rest. The chain couples TRBV13-2 to TRBJ2-1; the D gene is possibly TRBD1 (6 bases). The germline CDR1 and CDR2 sequences are NNHNN and SYGAGS (reference sequence). CDR3 length: 13 amino acids. Trimming took off 4 bases at V and 4 bases at J, with 9 bases between the two ends. CDR3 protein: CASGRTEYAEQFF. The DNA read from the CDR3 is TGTGCCAGCGGTCGGACAGAATATGCT.

Details on this clone: The gene names given are mouse names. The sequenced CDR3 bases are TGTGCAAGCAGCTTCCAAGCAAACACA. This gives the protein CASSFQANT. The CDR3 in full is CASSFQANTEVFF. The rearrangement joins TRBV16 to TRBJ1-1, with D unresolved. The CDR3 is cut off 4 residues early in the read; its end comes from the germline J gene. The CDR3 length is 13 residues. V was clipped by 3 bases and J by 0 bases, with 5 bases between them. Per germline, CDR1 SGHSA and CDR2 FRNQAP.

This clone was found a few times. Gene names are the mouse ones. The read ends 4 residues before the CDR3 terminus; that terminus is restored from the germline J gene. V and J are TRBV1 and TRBJ2-7; tentatively, D is TRBD1 (6 bases). Germline CDR1 reads NSQYPW; CDR2 reads LRSPGD (reference sequence). The CDR3 is 15 amino acids. CDR3 bases read: TGCACCTGCAGTGCAGACGGACAGAAAATTTAT. This codes for CTCSADGQKIY. The entire CDR3 protein reads CTCSADGQKIYEQYF.

As regards this clone: Genes and germline come from the mouse. From the germline J gene comes the end of the CDR3, since the read stops 4 residues before it. The chain joins TRBV17 to TRBJ2-1; D perhaps matches TRBD1 (6 bases). Between the trimmed V and J ends, which lost 5 bases and 3 bases, there was a span of 14 bases. Germline CDR1 and CDR2: MNHDT and YYDKIL. This CDR3 contains 15 residues. The chain's CDR3 is CASSPRDMGYAEQFF. The CDR3 bases that were read are TGTGCTAGCAGTCCCCGGGACATGGGCTATGCT.

Of note for this clone: Germline and genes: mouse. Read coverage stops 4 residues before the CDR3 terminus; the germline J gene supplies the remainder. The chain employs TRBV16 and TRBJ1-1, with D possibly being TRBD1 (5 bases). The CDR3 totals 15 residues. The ends were cut back, 5 bases at V and 0 bases at J, with 13 bases in the middle. Germline V lookup: CDR1 SGHSA, CDR2 FRNQAP. CDR3 DNA, as far as it was read: TGTGCAAGCAGCCCTCAGGGCCTTGCAAACACA. This gives the protein CASSPQGLANT. The whole CDR3 region reads CASSPQGLANTEVFF. Filled out from reference TRBV16 and TRBJ1-1, the complete variable domain reads NAGVIQTPRHKVTGKGQEATLWCEPISGHSAVFWYRQTIVQGLEFLTYFRNQAPIDDSGMPKERFSAQMPNQSHSTLKIQSTQPQDSAVYLCASSPQGLANTEVFFGKGTRLTVV.

This clone was seen only a few times. TCRdb lists a protein that is different at residue 12 from the translated DNA; the protein given here uses the DNA translation. Gene names and germline match the mouse. Sequencing ends 3 residues short of the CDR3 end; the germline J gene provides the rest. The chain links TRBV1 to TRBJ1-6; 9 positions agree with TRBD1. TRBJ1-6 is labeled an ORF, and its function is uncertain. The CDR3 extends over 15 amino acids. The germline V gene has CDR1 NSQYPW and CDR2 LRSPGD (reference sequence). The V gene end was trimmed by 6 bases and the J gene end by 4 bases; junction bases not matched to a gene: 4. This CDR3 reads CTCRKGQGYNSPLYF. CDR3 bases read: TGCACCTGCAGGAAAGGACAGGGGTATAATTCGCCC.

On this clone itself: Mouse germline and gene names are used. The observed sequence ends 4 residues before the CDR3 terminus, with the missing tail filled in from the germline J gene. The chain links TRBV13-3 to TRBJ2-2, with 8 bases identical to TRBD2. J was trimmed by 2 bases and V by 5 bases; bases with no gene match: 8. The germline gives CDR1 NNHDY, CDR2 SYVADS. This CDR3 contains 16 residues. The CDR3 loop reads CASRPPYWGNTGQLYF. The CDR3 bases that were read are TGTGCCAGCAGGCCTCCTTACTGGGGGAACACCGGG.